The 30 T cell receptor beta chains below come from one sample, sequenced in a study of spatial heterogeneity in lung cancer. The sample's time point: sample taken at primary tumor resection. TCRdb itself ran the 5' RACE reads through MiXCR, one entry per CDR3 protein. Seen here are about 25,000 distinct CDR3 sequences, 7% observed once, and the top ten hold over 11%. The specimen comprised PBMCs, sampled at surgery. The receptors come from a male donor with early-stage non-small cell lung cancer.

In its sample, this clonotype was seen many times. This chain joins TRBV9 and TRBJ2-1; D possibly corresponds to TRBD2 (6 bases). The CDR3 loop spans 15 amino acids. V was pared by 0 bases and J by 4 bases, with 11 bases between. Germline V gives CDR1 SGDLS, CDR2 YYNGEE. CDR3 nucleotides: TGTGCCAGCAGCGTAGGTAGCGGAGTATACAATGAGCAGTTCTTC. This gives the protein CASSVGSGVYNEQFF.

This clonotype was observed at least ten times. The chain couples TRBV12-3 or TRBV12-4 to TRBJ1-5, with TRBD1 identical over 10 bases. This CDR3 has 14 residues. Losses at the gene ends were 8 bases for V and 2 bases for J; bases not matched to a gene: 3. The CDR3 DNA reads TGTGCCAGCGCCGGGACAGGGGGCAATCAGCCCCAGCATTTT. Protein: CASAGTGGNQPQHF.

This clonotype was counted ten times or more. The chain couples TRBV20-1 to TRBJ1-1, with D perhaps TRBD1 (6 bases). V dropped 5 bases and J dropped 3 bases, with 10 bases sitting between them. Per the germline V gene, CDR1 is DFQATT and CDR2 is SNEGSKA (reference sequence). The CDR3 has 12 residues. The CDR3 loop is CSASGDHTEAFF. As DNA, the CDR3 is TGCAGTGCTTCAGGGGACCACACTGAAGCTTTCTTT.

The chain joins TRBV29-1 to TRBJ2-1; 9 bases match TRBD2. V shed 4 bases, J shed 2 bases, and the junction held 9 bases outside the gene matches. Germline V gene sequence: CDR1 SQVTM, CDR2 ANQGSEA. CDR3 length: 16 residues. In DNA, the CDR3 is TGCAGCGTTGTCGGTGGCGGGAGGGCCACCTACAATGAGCAGTTCTTC. It translates to CSVVGGGRATYNEQFF.

Here the CDR3 DNA reads TGCGCCAGCAGCTTGGGGACACGTAATCAGCCCCAGCATTTT. This codes for CASSLGTRNQPQHF. The J gene is TRBJ1-5, the V gene TRBV5-1; TRBD1 is a possible D gene (5 bases). V lost 0 bases, J lost 4 bases, and 8 bases lay in between. The CDR3 runs 14 residues. CDR1 is SGHRS and CDR2 is YFSETQ in the germline V gene.

The chain combines TRBV2 with TRBJ1-1; D ambiguous. Germline V gene sequence: CDR1 SNHLY, CDR2 FYNNEI. The CDR3 extends over 12 amino acids. Trimming cost V 7 bases and J 8 bases, with 14 bases left between them. CDR3 coding DNA: TGTGCCAGCAATTGGAAGGTGGGGGAAGCTTTCTTT. It codes for CASNWKVGEAFF. The variable domain in full, completed from reference TRBV2 and TRBJ1-1, reads EPEVTQTPSHQVTQMGQEVILRCVPISNHLYFYWYRQILGQKVEFLVSFYNNEISEKSEIFDDQFSVERPDGSNFTLKIRSTKLEDSAMYFCASNWKVGEAFFGQGTRLTVV.

This clonotype is medium-sized by share. The CDR3 is CASSSSGGIIGELFF. The CDR3 DNA reads TGTGCCAGCAGCTCTTCAGGGGGCATCATCGGGGAGCTGTTTTTT. The gene calls are TRBV6-2 or TRBV6-3 and TRBJ2-2, with 8 bases matching TRBD1. The CDR3 spans 15 residues. V was pared by 6 bases and J by 7 bases, with 10 bases of the junction left unmatched. CDR1 is MNHEY and CDR2 is SVGEGT in the germline V gene.

This clonotype was seen many times. The chain carries TRBV7-9 and TRBJ1-5, with 7 nucleotides matching TRBD1. Looked up from germline, CDR1 is SEHNR and CDR2 is FQNEAQ (reference sequence). This CDR3 has 16 amino acids. V lost 4 bases and J lost 1; bases outside the gene matches: 7. CDR3 DNA: TGTGCCAGCAGCTCCGAGGGGGCAGTCAGCAATCAGCCCCAGCATTTT. Amino acid sequence: CASSSEGAVSNQPQHF.

This clonotype was picked up many times. V gene TRBV7-9 combines with J gene TRBJ1-1; D not resolved. Per germline, CDR1 SEHNR and CDR2 FQNEAQ (reference sequence). CDR3 size: 13 residues. Trimming took 1 base from V and 3 from J, leaving 6 bases between them. In nucleotides, the CDR3 is TGTGCCAGCAGCTTAGGGATAGACACTGAAGCTTTCTTT. Translated: CASSLGIDTEAFF.

Many counts were recorded for this clonotype. The chain has TRBV4-1 and TRBJ2-7, with 14 bases that match TRBD2. Germline CDR1 reads MGHRA; CDR2 reads YSYEKL. The length of the CDR3 is 19 residues. V shed 1 base and J 0 bases; nucleotides not matched to a gene: 8. In DNA, the CDR3 is TGCGCCAGCAGCCAAGTGGGACTAGCGGGAGCCGAAAGCTCCTACGAGCAGTACTTC. Amino acid sequence: CASSQVGLAGAESSYEQYF.

This clonotype was observed many times. The chain joins TRBV28 to TRBJ1-2; 7 bases are a match to TRBD1. With V trimmed by 5 bases and J by 4 bases, 10 bases remained unmatched. Germline-derived CDR1 and CDR2 are MDHEN and SYDVKM. This CDR3 comprises 15 residues. CDR3 amino acids: CASSNTARGVYGYTF. The CDR3 DNA sequence: TGTGCCAGCAGTAACACCGCCAGGGGGGTCTATGGCTACACCTTC.

This clonotype was picked up a small number of times. V and J are TRBV2 and TRBJ2-2; D might be TRBD1 (6 bases). The CDR3 consists of 14 residues. CDR1 is SNHLY, CDR2 FYNNEI, per germline. Trimming took 5 bases from V and 4 from J, leaving 11 bases between them. CDR3 sequence: CASSTQGITGELFF. The CDR3 nucleotides are TGTGCCAGCAGTACACAGGGTATCACCGGGGAGCTGTTTTTT. The whole variable domain, remainder taken from reference TRBV2 and TRBJ2-2, is EPEVTQTPSHQVTQMGQEVILRCVPISNHLYFYWYRQILGQKVEFLVSFYNNEISEKSEIFDDQFSVERPDGSNFTLKIRSTKLEDSAMYFCASSTQGITGELFFGEGSRLTVL.

This clonotype appeared a few times. This chain links TRBV11-2 with TRBJ1-2; unclear D gene. The V end lost 5 bases, the J end lost 2 bases, and 9 bases lay between the germline ends. The CDR3 consists of 13 residues. Germline V CDR1 and CDR2: SGHAT, FQNNGV. CDR3 coding DNA: TGTGCCAGCAGCGTCCCGGGAAACTATGGCTACACCTTC. Protein sequence: CASSVPGNYGYTF.

This clonotype is classed as medium-sized. The chain employs TRBV5-1 and TRBJ2-3; no definite D call. The CDR3 spans 11 residues. From germline, CDR1 is SGHRS and CDR2 YFSETQ. V was trimmed by 4 bases and J by 5 bases, leaving 5 bases between them. This CDR3 is CASSTGDTQYF. DNA for the CDR3: TGCGCCAGCAGCACGGGAGATACGCAGTATTTT.

The table lists this clonotype with many counts. V gene TRBV5-1 combines with J gene TRBJ1-5; D unresolved. Looked up from germline, CDR1 is SGHRS and CDR2 is YFSETQ. Deletions cut 4 bases from V and 0 bases from J, with 8 bases between. There are 14 residues in the CDR3. The DNA for the CDR3 is TGCGCCAGCAGCCTTGGGAATAGCAATCAGCCCCAGCATTTT. This encodes CASSLGNSNQPQHF. The variable domain in full, completed from reference TRBV5-1 and TRBJ1-5, reads KAGVTQTPRYLIKTRGQQVTLSCSPISGHRSVSWYQQTPGQGLQFLFEYFSETQRNKGNFPGRFSGRQFSNSRSEMNVSTLELGDSALYLCASSLGNSNQPQHFGDGTRLSIL.

This clonotype was detected only a few times. The genes are TRBV5-1 and TRBJ2-1; tentatively, D is TRBD2 (7 bases). V lost 5 bases, J lost 5 bases, and 14 bases lay in between. Germline CDR1 and CDR2: SGHRS and YFSETQ. The CDR3 is 14 residues long. The CDR3 nucleotides are TGCGCCAGCAGTCTACGGGGGGCCAACAATGAGCAGTTCTTC. Amino acid sequence: CASSLRGANNEQFF.

This clonotype was seen repeatedly, ten times or more. This chain uses TRBV20-1 with TRBJ2-1; 10 positions match TRBD2. V lost 6 bases, J lost 5 bases, and 7 bases stayed unmatched. The CDR3 sequence is 14 residues long. Per the germline V gene, CDR1 is DFQATT and CDR2 is SNEGSKA (reference sequence). Written as DNA, the CDR3 is TGCAGTGCCCAAAGGACTAGCGGAAACAATGAGCAGTTCTTC. It is translated as CSAQRTSGNNEQFF.

Ten or more counts support this clonotype. This rearrangement joins TRBV28 to TRBJ2-7; 8 bases match TRBD1. This CDR3 has 11 residues. The V and J ends lost 6 bases and 9 bases, in that order; junction bases with no gene match: 4. CDR1 is MDHEN, CDR2 SYDVKM, per germline. DNA for the CDR3: TGTGCCAGCAGAGACAGGGGTGGGCAGTACTTC. It yields the protein CASRDRGGQYF.

This clonotype turned up a few times. The chain carries TRBV21-1 and TRBJ2-2; the D segment call TRBD2 is taken from the table without a DNA check. TRBV21-1 is classified as a pseudogene. The CDR3 is 16 amino acids. As DNA, the CDR3 is TGTGCCAGCAGCAAAGCGCACAGCAGGGAGACCGGGGAGCTGTTTTTT. Residues: CASSKAHSRETGELFF.

There are many counts of this clonotype. The chain combines TRBV29-1 with TRBJ2-3, with D perhaps TRBD1 or TRBD2 (5 bases each). Per the germline V gene, CDR1 is SQVTM and CDR2 is ANQGSEA. V lost 3 bases and J lost 2, with 6 bases in between. The CDR3 has 12 amino acids. This CDR3 is CSVEGVTDTQYF. In DNA, the CDR3 is TGCAGCGTTGAGGGGGTCACAGATACGCAGTATTTT.

This clonotype was seen a handful of times. The chain combines TRBV6-5 with TRBJ1-5, with D possibly being TRBD1 (6 bases). The germline V gene encodes CDR1 MNHEY and CDR2 SVGAGI. V was cut by 5 bases and J by 4 bases, with 9 bases left in between. The CDR3 extends over 13 amino acids. The CDR3 reads CASSRTVNQPQHF. The CDR3 DNA reads TGTGCCAGCAGTCGGACAGTTAATCAGCCCCAGCATTTT.

This clonotype was picked up many times. The chain is built from TRBV6-1 and TRBJ2-7; 7 bases match TRBD2. The germline gives CDR1 MNHNS, CDR2 SASEGT. The trim removed 4 bases at V and 4 bases at J, leaving 7 bases unmatched. The length of the CDR3 is 14 residues. The CDR3 region is CASSAREVEYEQYF. DNA for the CDR3: TGTGCCAGCAGTGCACGGGAGGTTGAGTACGAGCAGTACTTC.

This clonotype occurred a few times. This chain connects TRBV27 to TRBJ1-6; D unresolved. The CDR3 is made up of 12 amino acids. The V end lost 4 bases, the J end lost 10 bases, and 8 bases lay between the germline ends. Germline assignment: CDR1 MNHEY and CDR2 SMNVEV (reference sequence). In DNA, the CDR3 is TGTGCCAGCAGTTGGCAAGGCTCACCCCTCCACTTT. It yields the protein CASSWQGSPLHF.

This clonotype occurred once. This could be a read error, since a much larger clone is one nucleotide away. The CDR3 DNA follows: TGTGCCAGCAGTCCTCTGGACGGTCGGACTGAAGCTTTGTTT. Protein sequence: CASSPLDGRTEALF. The rearrangement joins TRBV28 to TRBJ1-1, with unresolved D. The germline CDR1 and CDR2 sequences are MDHEN and SYDVKM. The CDR3 has 14 residues. The whole variable domain, filled in from reference TRBV28 and TRBJ1-1, reads DVKVTQSSRYLVKRTGEKVFLECVQDMDHENMFWYRQDPGLGLRLIYFSYDVKMKEKGDIPEGYSVSREKKERFSLILESASTNQTSMYLCASSPLDGRTEALFGQGTRLTVV.

Many counts were recorded for this clonotype. The chain employs TRBV20-1 and TRBJ2-7; a possible D gene is TRBD1 (6 bases). The CDR3 has 14 amino acids. Germline CDR1 reads DFQATT; CDR2 reads SNEGSKA (reference sequence). V gave up 3 bases and J gave up 5 bases, with 17 bases separating them. The CDR3 nucleotides read TGCAGTGCTAGTTCAGGGGAAAGGTTCCACGAGCAGTACTTC. It is translated as CSASSGERFHEQYF.

The rearrangement links TRBV20-1 to TRBJ2-5, with D uncertain. V gave up 0 bases and J gave up 0 bases, with 17 bases separating them. Germline V CDR1 and CDR2: DFQATT, SNEGSKA (reference sequence). This CDR3 has 17 residues. Written as DNA, the CDR3 is TGCAGTGCTAGAGATCTGTGGTCCCCGGCACACCAAGAGACCCAGTACTTC. It codes for CSARDLWSPAHQETQYF.

At least ten counts were recorded for this clonotype. The V and J genes are TRBV5-6 and TRBJ2-4; 7 bases are shared with TRBD1. The junction had 4 bases not matched to a gene; V was cut back by 0 bases and J by 4 bases. The germline CDR1 and CDR2 sequences are SGHDT and YYEEEE. The CDR3 sequence is 15 residues long. CDR3 bases: TGTGCCAGCAGCTTGGGGGGGACAGCTAAAAACATTCAGTACTTC. As protein: CASSLGGTAKNIQYF.

This clonotype appeared many times. This rearrangement joins TRBV12-3 or TRBV12-4 to TRBJ2-5, with D hard to call. The germline V and J ends were trimmed by 5 bases and 4 bases, with 14 bases remaining between them. This CDR3 has 14 amino acids. The CDR3 DNA is TGTGCCAGCAGTACTGGTATGGGTCGAGAGACCCAGTACTTC. Its translation: CASSTGMGRETQYF.

This clonotype has only a few counts. The chain combines TRBV11-2 with TRBJ2-2; D not certain. Germline V CDR1 and CDR2: SGHAT, FQNNGV. The CDR3 is made up of 14 amino acids. V was cut by 8 bases and J by 1 base, with 11 bases left in between. The CDR3 is CASCPWGNTGELFF. The CDR3 DNA follows: TGTGCCAGCTGCCCTTGGGGGAACACCGGGGAGCTGTTTTTT.

At least ten counts were recorded for this clonotype. The chain uses TRBV20-1 and TRBJ1-1; TRBD1 matches at 9 bases. CDR3 length: 15 residues. Germline trimming cut 2 bases from V and 3 bases from J; bases unmatched to any gene: 7. CDR1 and CDR2 (germline): DFQATT, SNEGSKA (reference sequence). The CDR3 region has the DNA TGCAGTGCTAGAAACACAGGGGGCGCGGACACTGAAGCTTTCTTT. It yields the protein CSARNTGGADTEAFF.